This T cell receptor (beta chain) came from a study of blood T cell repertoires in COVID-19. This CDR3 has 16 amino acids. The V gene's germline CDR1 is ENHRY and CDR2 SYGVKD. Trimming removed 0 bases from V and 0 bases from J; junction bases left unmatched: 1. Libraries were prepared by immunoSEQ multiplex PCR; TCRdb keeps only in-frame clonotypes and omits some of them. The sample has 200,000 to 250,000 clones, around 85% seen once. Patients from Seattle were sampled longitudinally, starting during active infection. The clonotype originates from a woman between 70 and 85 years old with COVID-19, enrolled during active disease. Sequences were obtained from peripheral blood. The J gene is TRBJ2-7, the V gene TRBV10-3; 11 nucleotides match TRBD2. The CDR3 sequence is CAISESTSGTSYEQYF. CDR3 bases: TGTGCCATCAGTGAGTCGACTAGCGGGACCTCCTACGAGCAGTACTTC.